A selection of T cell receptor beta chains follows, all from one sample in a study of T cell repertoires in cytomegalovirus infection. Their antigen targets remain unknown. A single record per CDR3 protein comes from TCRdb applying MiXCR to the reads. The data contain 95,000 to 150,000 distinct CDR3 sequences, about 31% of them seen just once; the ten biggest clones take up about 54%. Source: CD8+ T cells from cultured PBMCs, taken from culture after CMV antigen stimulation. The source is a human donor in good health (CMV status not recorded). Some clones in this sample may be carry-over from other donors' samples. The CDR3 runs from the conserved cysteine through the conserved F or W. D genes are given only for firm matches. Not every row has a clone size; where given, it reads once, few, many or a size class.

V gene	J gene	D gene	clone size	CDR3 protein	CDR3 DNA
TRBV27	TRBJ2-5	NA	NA	CASSLGGEEMTQYF	TGTGCCAGCAGTTTAGGGGGAGAAGAAATGACCCAGTACTTC
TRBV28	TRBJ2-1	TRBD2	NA	CASSSRLAGRPPRSDEQFF	TGTGCCAGCAGTTCAAGACTAGCGGGGCGACCCCCTAGGTCGGATGAGCAGTTCTTC
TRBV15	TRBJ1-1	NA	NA	CATSRVRVNTEAFF	TGTGCCACCAGCAGAGTCAGAGTGAACACTGAAGCTTTCTTT
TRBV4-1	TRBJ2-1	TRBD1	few	CASSRYPGQGTYNEQFF	TGCGCCAGCAGCCGGTACCCGGGACAGGGAACCTACAATGAGCAGTTCTTC
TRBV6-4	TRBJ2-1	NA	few	CASSDSGGDYNEQFF	TGTGCCAGCAGTGACTCGGGGGGCGACTACAATGAGCAGTTCTTC
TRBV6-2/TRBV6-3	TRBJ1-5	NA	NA	CASSYSWGNQPQHF	TGTGCCAGCAGTTACAGTTGGGGGAATCAGCCCCAGCATTTT
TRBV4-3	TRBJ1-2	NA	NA	CASSQALRDYGYTF	TGCGCCAGCAGCCAAGCTCTGAGGGACTATGGCTACACCTTC
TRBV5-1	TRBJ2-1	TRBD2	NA	CASSPTTSGKPNEQFF	TGCGCCAGCAGCCCTACGACTAGCGGTAAGCCCAATGAGCAGTTCTTC
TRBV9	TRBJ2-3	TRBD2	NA	CASSYGGLAGETQYF	TGTGCCAGCAGCTACGGAGGCTTAGCGGGGGAGACGCAGTATTTT
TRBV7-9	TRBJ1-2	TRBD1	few	CASSSGTDGYTF	TGTGCCAGCAGCTCAGGGACAGATGGCTACACCTTC
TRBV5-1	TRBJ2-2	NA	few	CASSFSAPSTGELFF	TGCGCCAGCAGCTTTTCGGCCCCCAGCACCGGGGAGCTGTTTTTT
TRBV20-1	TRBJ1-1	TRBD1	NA	CSARQTGTANTEAFF	TGCAGTGCTAGACAGACAGGGACAGCGAACACTGAAGCTTTCTTT
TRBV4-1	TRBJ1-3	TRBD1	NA	CASSQVPTGGRNTIYF	TGCGCCAGCAGCCAAGTACCGACAGGGGGAAGAAACACCATATATTTT
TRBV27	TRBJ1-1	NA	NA	CASSGTARGDTEAFF	TGTGCCAGCAGTGGGACGGCGAGGGGGGACACTGAAGCTTTCTTT
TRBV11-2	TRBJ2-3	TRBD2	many	CASSEGLAGALTDTQYF	TGTGCCAGCAGCGAGGGACTAGCGGGGGCCCTCACAGATACGCAGTATTTT
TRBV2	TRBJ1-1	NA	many	CASSAGGPLNTEAFF	TGTGCCAGCAGTGCGGGGGGGCCCCTGAACACTGAAGCTTTCTTT
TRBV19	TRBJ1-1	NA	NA	CASSMISRAMNTEAFF	TGTGCCAGTAGTATGATCTCCCGGGCCATGAACACTGAAGCTTTCTTT
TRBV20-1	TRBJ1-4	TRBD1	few	CSARRGQPYATNEKLFF	TGCAGTGCCAGAAGGGGACAGCCCTATGCAACTAATGAAAAACTGTTTTTT
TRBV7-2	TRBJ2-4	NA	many	CASSARIPAQLAKNIQYF	TGTGCCAGCAGCGCCCGGATCCCCGCACAACTAGCCAAAAACATTCAGTACTTC
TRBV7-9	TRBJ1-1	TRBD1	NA	CASSGTGMNTEAFF	TGTGCCAGCAGCGGGACAGGGATGAACACTGAAGCTTTCTTT
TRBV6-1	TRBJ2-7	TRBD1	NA	CASRAGTGTRRSSYEQYF	TGTGCCAGCAGGGCCGGGACAGGCACCCGTAGGAGCTCCTACGAGCAGTACTTC
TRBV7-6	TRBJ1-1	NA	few	CASSSIGDGTEAFF	TGTGCCAGCAGCTCCATAGGGGACGGCACTGAAGCTTTCTTT
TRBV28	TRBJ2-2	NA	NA	CASNLAGTGELFF	TGTGCCAGCAACCTAGCTGGCACCGGGGAGCTGTTTTTT
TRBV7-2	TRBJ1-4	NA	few	CASSGGSEKLFF	TGTGCCAGCAGCGGTGGGTCCGAAAAACTGTTTTTT
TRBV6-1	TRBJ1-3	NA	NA	CASLQSGITGNTIYF	TGTGCCAGTCTGCAATCAGGGATTACTGGAAACACCATATATTTT
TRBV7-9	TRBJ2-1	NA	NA	CASSVYPERGVNEQFF	TGTGCCAGCAGCGTCTACCCGGAAAGGGGGGTCAATGAGCAGTTCTTC
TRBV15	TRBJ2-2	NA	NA	CATSRDLGNTGELFF	TGTGCCACCAGCAGAGATTTGGGGAACACCGGGGAGCTGTTTTTT
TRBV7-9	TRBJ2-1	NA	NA	CASSPEVENNEQFF	TGTGCCAGCAGCCCCGAGGTGGAAAACAATGAGCAGTTCTTC
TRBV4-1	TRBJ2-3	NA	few	CASSQDGYVTDTQYF	TGCGCCAGCAGCCAAGACGGGTACGTCACAGATACGCAGTATTTT